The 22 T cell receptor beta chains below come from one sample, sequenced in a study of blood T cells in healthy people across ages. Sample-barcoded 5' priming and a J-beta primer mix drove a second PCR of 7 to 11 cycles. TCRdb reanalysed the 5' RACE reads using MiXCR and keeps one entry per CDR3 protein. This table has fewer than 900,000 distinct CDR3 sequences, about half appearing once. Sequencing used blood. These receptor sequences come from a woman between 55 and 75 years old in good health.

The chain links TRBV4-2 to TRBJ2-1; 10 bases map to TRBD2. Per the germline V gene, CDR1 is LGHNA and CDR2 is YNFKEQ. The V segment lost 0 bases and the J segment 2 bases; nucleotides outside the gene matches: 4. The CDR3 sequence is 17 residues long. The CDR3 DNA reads TGTGCCAGCAGCCAAGATATGCTAGCGGGAGCCTACAATGAGCAGTTCTTC. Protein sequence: CASSQDMLAGAYNEQFF.

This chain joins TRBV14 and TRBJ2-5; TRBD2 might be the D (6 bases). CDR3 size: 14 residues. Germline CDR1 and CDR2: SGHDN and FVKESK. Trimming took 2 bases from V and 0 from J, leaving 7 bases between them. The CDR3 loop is CASSQRDYQETQYF. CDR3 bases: TGTGCCAGCAGCCAAAGGGACTACCAAGAGACCCAGTACTTC.

In nucleotides, the CDR3 is TGCGCCAGCAGCTTGGACGGACTAGCGGCGGACGAGCAGTACTTC. Translation: CASSLDGLAADEQYF. The J gene is TRBJ2-7, the V gene TRBV5-1, with 10 nucleotides matching TRBD2. The CDR3 extends over 15 amino acids. Germline values: CDR1 SGHRS, CDR2 YFSETQ. The junction had 5 bases not matched to a gene; V was cut back by 0 bases and J by 5 bases.

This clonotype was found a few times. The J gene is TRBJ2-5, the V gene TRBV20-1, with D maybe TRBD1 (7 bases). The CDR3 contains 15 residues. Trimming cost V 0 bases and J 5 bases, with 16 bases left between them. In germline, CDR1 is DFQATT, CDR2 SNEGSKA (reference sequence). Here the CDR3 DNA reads TGCAGTGCTAGAGATCCCCAGGGGGGCTGGGAGACCCAGTACTTC. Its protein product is CSARDPQGGWETQYF.

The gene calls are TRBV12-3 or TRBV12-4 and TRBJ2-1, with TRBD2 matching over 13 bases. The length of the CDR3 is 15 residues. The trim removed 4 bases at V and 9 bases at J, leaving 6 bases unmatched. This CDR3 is CASSYPGLAGFEQFF. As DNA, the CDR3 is TGTGCCAGCAGTTACCCGGGACTAGCGGGATTTGAGCAGTTCTTC.

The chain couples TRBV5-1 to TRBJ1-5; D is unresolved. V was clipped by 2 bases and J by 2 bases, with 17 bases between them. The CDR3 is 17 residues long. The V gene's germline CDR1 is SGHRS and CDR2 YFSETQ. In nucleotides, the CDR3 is TGCGCCAGCAGCTTCTTTGACATGGGTCAGGGCAATCAGCCCCAGCATTTT. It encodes CASSFFDMGQGNQPQHF.

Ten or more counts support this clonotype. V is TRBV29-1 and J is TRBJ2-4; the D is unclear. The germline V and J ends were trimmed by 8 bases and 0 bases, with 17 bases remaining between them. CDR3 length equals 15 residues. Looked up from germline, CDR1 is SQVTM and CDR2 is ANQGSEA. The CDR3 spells CSPTPGPLAKNIQYF. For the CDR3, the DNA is TGCAGCCCTACACCCGGGCCCCTAGCCAAAAACATTCAGTACTTC. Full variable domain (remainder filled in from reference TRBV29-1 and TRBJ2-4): SAVISQKPSRDICQRGTSLTIQCQVDSQVTMMFWYRQQPGQSLTLIATANQGSEATYESGFVIDKFPISRPNLTFSTLTVSNMSPEDSSIYLCSPTPGPLAKNIQYFGAGTRLSVL.

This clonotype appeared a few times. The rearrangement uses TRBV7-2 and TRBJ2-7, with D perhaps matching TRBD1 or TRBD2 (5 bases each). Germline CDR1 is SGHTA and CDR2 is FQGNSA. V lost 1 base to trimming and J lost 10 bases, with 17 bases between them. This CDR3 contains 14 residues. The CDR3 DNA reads TGTGCCAGCAGCTTAGAAACCCGGGGCTTAGGCCAGTACTTC. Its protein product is CASSLETRGLGQYF.

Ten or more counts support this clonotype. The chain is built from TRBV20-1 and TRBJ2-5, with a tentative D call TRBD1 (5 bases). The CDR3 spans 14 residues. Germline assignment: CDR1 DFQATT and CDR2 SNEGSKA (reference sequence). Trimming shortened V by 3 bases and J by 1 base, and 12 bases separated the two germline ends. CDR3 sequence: CSASGWTSQETQYF. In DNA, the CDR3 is TGCAGTGCTAGCGGTTGGACATCCCAAGAGACCCAGTACTTC.

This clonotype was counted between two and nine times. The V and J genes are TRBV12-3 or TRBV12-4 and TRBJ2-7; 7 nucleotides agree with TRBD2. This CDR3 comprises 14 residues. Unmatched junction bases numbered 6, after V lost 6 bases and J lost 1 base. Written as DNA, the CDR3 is TGTGCCAGCAGAGTCACTAGCGTTTCCTACGAGCAGTACTTC. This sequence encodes CASRVTSVSYEQYF.

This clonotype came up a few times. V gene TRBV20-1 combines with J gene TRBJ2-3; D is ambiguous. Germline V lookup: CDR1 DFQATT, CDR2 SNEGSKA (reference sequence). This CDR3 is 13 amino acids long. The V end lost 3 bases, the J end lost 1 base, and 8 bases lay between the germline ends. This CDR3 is CSARGGGTDTQYF. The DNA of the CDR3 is TGCAGTGCTAGGGGCGGAGGCACAGATACGCAGTATTTT.

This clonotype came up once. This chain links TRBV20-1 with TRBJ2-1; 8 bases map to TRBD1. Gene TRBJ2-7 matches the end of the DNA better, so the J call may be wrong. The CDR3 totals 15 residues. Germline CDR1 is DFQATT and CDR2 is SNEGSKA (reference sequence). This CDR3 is CSARDRGRGRSEQYF. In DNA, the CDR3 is TGCAGTGCTAGAGATAGGGGCAGGGGGCGTAGCGAGCAGTACTTC.

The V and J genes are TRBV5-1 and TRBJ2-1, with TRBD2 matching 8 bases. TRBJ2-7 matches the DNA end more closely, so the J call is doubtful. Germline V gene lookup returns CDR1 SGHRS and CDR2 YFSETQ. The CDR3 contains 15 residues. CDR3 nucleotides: TGCGCCAGCGTACCTAGCGGGCGGTCCTACAATGAGCAGTACTTC. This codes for CASVPSGRSYNEQYF.

CDR3 residues: CASSFKKDRLEQYF. CDR3 sequence (DNA): TGTGCCAGCAGCTTCAAGAAGGACAGACTCGAGCAGTACTTC. The chain uses TRBV7-8 and TRBJ2-7; tentative D call: TRBD1 (6 bases). The CDR3 has 14 amino acids. V was cut by 3 bases and J by 6 bases, with 15 bases left in between. Germline-derived CDR1 and CDR2 are SGHVS and FQNEAQ.

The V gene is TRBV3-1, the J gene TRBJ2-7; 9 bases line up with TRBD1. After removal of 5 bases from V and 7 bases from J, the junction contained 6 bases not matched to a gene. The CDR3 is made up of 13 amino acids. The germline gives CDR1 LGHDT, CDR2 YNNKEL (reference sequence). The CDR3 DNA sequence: TGTGCCAGCAGCGCACAGGGGGCGAGGGAGCAGTACTTC. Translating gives CASSAQGAREQYF.

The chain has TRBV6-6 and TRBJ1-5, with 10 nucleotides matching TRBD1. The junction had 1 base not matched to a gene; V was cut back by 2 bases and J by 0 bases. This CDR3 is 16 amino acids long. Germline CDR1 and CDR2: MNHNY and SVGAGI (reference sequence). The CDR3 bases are TGTGCCAGCAGTTACCGACAGGGGGCTAGCAATCAGCCCCAGCATTTT. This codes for CASSYRQGASNQPQHF.

CDR3 sequence: CASSSRAGALDTQYF. The CDR3 DNA follows: TGTGCCAGCAGTTCGCGCGCGGGAGCCCTAGATACGCAGTATTTT. The chain has TRBV12-3 or TRBV12-4 and TRBJ2-3; 7 bases agree with TRBD2. The V segment lost 4 bases and the J segment 5 bases; nucleotides outside the gene matches: 9. This CDR3 has 15 residues.

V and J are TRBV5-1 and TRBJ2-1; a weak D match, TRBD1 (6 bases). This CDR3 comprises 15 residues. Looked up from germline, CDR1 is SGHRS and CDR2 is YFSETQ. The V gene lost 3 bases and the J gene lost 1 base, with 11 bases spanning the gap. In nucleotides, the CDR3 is TGCGCCAGCAGCTCGACAGGACAATCCTACAATGAGCAGTTCTTC. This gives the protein CASSSTGQSYNEQFF.

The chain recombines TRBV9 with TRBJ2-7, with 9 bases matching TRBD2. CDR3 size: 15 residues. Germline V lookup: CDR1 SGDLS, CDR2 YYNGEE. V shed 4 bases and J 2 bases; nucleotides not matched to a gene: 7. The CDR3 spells CASSYKTSGPYEQYF. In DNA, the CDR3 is TGTGCCAGCAGCTACAAGACTAGCGGACCCTACGAGCAGTACTTC.

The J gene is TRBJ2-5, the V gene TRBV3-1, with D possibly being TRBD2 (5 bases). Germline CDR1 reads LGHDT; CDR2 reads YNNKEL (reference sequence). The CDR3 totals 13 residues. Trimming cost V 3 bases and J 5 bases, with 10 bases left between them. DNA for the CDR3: TGTGCCAGCAGCCACGGGGTTACGGAGACCCAGTACTTC. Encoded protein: CASSHGVTETQYF.

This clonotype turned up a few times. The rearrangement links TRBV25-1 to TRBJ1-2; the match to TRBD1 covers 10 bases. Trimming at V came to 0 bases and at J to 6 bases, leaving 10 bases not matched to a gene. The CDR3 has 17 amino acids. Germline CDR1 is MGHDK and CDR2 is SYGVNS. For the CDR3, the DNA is TGTGCCAGCAGTGAATATATGGGTGGGACAGGGGCTGATGGCTACACCTTC. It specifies CASSEYMGGTGADGYTF.

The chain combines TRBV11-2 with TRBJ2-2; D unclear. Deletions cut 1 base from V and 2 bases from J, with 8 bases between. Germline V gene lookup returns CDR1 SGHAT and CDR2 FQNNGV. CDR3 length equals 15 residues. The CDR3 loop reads CASSLVLENTGELFF. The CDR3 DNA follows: TGTGCCAGCAGCTTAGTCCTAGAAAACACCGGGGAGCTGTTTTTT.